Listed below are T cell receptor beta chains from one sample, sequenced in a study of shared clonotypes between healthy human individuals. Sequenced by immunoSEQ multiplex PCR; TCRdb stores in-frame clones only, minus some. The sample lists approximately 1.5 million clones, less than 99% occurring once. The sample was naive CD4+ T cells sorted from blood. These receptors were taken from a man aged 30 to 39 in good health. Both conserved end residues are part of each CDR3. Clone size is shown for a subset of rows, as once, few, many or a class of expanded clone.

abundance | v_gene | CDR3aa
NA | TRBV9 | CASSVTSGYNEQFF
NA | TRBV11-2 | CASTGVKGSSGNTIYF
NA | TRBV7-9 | CASSHNTDTQYF
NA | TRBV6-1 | CASSDGQGRSYEQYF
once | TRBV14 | CASSGRTYSGNTIYF
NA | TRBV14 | CASSQEQGVNEKLFF
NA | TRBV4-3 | CASSQDLRGSNTGELFF
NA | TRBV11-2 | CASSFYGTGVEQYF
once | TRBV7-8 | CASSLRPGLGTDTQYF
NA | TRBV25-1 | CASRVKNTQYF
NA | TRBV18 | CASSPMDEQFF
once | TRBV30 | CAWSNIEGPLTNEKLFF
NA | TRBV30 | CAWSEQGWTEAFF
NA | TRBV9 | CASSVSLALNTGELFF
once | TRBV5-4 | CASSPDASAYEQYF
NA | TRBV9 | CASSVGQGRYNEQFF
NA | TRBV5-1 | CASSFQGGSYNEQFF
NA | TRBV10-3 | CAGASRPNEQFF
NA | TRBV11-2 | CASSFRTASGLSYNEQFF
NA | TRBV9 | CASSVFPSSSSYNEQFF
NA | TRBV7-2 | CASSLHAGEQYF
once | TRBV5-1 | CASSPAWGLNYGYTF
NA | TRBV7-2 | CASSPRQTGEGGYTF
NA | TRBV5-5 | CASSSTSGRADNEQFF
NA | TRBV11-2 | CASSATTNYGYTF
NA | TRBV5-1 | CASSFSRNTEAFF
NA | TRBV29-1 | CSVDPAGTQYF
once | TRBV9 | CASSVDPGPYYEQYF
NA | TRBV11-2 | CASSLNVAGVGGTQYF
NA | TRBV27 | CASSLLGEGATYEQYF
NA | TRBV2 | CASSWEGYSYNEQFF
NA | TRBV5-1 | CASSLEWAGTRGYTF
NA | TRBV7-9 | CASSRGLAGITDTQYF
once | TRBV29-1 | CSAGTSGYSDTQYF
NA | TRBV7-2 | CASTLRPGRGNEQFF
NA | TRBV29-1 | CSVRAADEQFF
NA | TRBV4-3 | CASSQEPSGISEQYF